Here is one TCR beta chain with its context. What it binds is not known. The sample originates from a study of CD8 T cells in Susac syndrome. In the study overall: The Susac syndrome patients that were sequenced included roughly six with active disease and under 10 in remission. Treatment at blood withdrawal was none, corticosteroids, or intravenous immunoglobulin alone in Susac syndrome patients. Study results and limitations: Individuals included in the TCR sequencing and HLA analysis were acknowledged by the study to be relatively few in number.

Germline V gives CDR1 DFQATT, CDR2 SNEGSKA (reference sequence). This CDR3 has 15 amino acids. V gave up 0 bases and J gave up 4 bases; unmatched junction bases: 6. The RNA input was about 0.5 to 1 ug, and it was reverse transcribed with random hexamers. Amplification of TCR beta CDR3 spanned 54 Vbeta and 13 Jbeta via immunoSEQ multiplex PCR. TCRdb re-derived calls from the immunoSEQ multiplex PCR reads in MiXCR, one entry per CDR3 protein. The sample includes some 150,000 distinct CDR3 sequences, about 95% of them seen just once. This TCR derives from a human donor with Susac syndrome. J is TRBJ2-3 and V is TRBV20-1; 8 nucleotides align to TRBD2. The sequenced sample consisted of CD4+ T cells from PBMCs. Written as DNA, the CDR3 is TGCAGTGCTAGAGATCGAGCGGGGGTACCAGATACGCAGTATTTT. Its translation: CSARDRAGVPDTQYF.